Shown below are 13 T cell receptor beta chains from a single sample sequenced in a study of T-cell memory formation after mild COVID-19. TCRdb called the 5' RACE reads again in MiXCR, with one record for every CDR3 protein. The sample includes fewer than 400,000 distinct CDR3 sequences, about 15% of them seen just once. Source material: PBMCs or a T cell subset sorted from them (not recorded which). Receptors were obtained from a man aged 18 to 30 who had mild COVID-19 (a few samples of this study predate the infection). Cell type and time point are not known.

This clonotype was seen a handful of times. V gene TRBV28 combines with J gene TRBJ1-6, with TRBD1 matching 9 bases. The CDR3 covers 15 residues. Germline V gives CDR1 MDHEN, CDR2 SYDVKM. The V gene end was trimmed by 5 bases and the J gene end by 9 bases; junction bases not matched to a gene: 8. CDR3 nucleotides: TGTGCCAGCAGTCCCGAGACAGGGGGGGCTTCACCCCTCCACTTT. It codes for CASSPETGGASPLHF.

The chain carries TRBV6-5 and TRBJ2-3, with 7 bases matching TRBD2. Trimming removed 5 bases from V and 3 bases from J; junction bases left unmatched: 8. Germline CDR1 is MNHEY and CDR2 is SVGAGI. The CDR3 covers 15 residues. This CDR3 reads CASSLRGEGTDTQYF. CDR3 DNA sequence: TGTGCCAGCAGTCTACGCGGGGAGGGAACAGATACGCAGTATTTT.

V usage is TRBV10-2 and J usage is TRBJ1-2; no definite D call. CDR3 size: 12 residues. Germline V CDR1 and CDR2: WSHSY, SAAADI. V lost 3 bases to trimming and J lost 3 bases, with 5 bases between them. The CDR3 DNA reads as TGCGCCAGCAGTGACAGCTACTATGGCTACACCTTC. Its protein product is CASSDSYYGYTF.

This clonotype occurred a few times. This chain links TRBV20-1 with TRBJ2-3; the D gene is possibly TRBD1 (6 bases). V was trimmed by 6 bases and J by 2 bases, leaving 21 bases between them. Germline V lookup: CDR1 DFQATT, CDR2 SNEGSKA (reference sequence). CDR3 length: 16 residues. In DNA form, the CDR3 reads TGCAGTGCATGGGGTAGGGGGTTGCCCCACACAGATACGCAGTATTTT. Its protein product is CSAWGRGLPHTDTQYF.

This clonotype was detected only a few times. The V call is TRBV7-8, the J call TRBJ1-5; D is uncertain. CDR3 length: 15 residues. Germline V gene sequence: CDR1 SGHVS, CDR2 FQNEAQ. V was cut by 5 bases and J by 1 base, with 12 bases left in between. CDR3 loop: CASSGRRLSNQPQHF. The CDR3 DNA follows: TGTGCCAGCAGCGGACGGCGGCTCAGCAATCAGCCCCAGCATTTT.

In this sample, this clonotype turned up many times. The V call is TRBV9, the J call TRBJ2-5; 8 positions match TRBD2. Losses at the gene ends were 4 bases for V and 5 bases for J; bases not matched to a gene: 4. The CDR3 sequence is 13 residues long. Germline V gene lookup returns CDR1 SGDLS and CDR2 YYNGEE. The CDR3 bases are TGTGCCAGCAGCCTGGGACTAGTCGAGACCCAGTACTTC. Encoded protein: CASSLGLVETQYF.

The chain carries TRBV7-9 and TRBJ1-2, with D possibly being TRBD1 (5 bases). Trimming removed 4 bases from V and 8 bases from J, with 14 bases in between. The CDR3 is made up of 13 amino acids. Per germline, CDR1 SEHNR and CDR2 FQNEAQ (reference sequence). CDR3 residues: CASSSGVARGYTF. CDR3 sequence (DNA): TGTGCCAGCAGCTCGGGGGTTGCCCGGGGCTACACCTTC.

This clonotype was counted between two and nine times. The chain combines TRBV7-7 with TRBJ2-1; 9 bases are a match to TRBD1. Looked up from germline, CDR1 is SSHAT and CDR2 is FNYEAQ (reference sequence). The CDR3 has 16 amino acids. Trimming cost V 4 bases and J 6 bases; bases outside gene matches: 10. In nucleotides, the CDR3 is TGTGCCAGCAGCTCTCCGGGACAGGGTGTGTTCAATGAGCAGTTCTTC. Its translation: CASSSPGQGVFNEQFF.

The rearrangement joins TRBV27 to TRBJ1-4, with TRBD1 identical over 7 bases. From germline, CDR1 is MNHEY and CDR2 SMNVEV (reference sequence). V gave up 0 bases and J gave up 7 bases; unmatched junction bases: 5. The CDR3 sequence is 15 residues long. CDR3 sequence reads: CASSLSRDSSEKLFF. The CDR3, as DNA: TGTGCCAGCAGTTTATCCCGGGACAGCTCTGAAAAACTGTTTTTT. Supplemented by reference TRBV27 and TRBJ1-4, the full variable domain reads EAQVTQNPRYLITVTGKKLTVTCSQNMNHEYMSWYRQDPGLGLRQIYYSMNVEVTDKGDVPEGYKVSRKEKRNFPLILESPSPNQTSLYFCASSLSRDSSEKLFFGSGTQLSVL.

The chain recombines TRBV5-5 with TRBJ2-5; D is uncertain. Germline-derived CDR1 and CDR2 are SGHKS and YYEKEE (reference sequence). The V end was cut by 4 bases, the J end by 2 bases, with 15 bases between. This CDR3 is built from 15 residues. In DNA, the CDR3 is TGTGCCAGCAGCGGGTTAGTCCTTCTTCAAGAGACCCAGTACTTC. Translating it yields CASSGLVLLQETQYF.

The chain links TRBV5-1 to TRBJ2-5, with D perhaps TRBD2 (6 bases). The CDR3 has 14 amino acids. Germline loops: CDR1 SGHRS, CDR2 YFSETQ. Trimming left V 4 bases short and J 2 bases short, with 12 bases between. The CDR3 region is CASSTGRGQETQYF. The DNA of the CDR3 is TGCGCCAGCAGCACTGGGCGGGGACAAGAGACCCAGTACTTC.

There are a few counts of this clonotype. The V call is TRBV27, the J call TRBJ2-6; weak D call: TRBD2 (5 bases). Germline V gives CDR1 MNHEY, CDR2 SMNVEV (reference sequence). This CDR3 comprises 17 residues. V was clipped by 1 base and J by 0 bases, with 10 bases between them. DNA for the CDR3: TGTGCCAGCAGTTTATTCGGGAAGCACTCTGGGGCCAACGTCCTGACTTTC. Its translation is CASSLFGKHSGANVLTF.

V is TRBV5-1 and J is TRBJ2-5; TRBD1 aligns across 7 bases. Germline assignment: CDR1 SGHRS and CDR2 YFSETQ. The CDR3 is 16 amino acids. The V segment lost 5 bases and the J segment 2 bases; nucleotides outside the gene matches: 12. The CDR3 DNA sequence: TGCGCCAGCAGTCGGGCTGAGGGGGCAAGGCAAGAGACCCAGTACTTC. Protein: CASSRAEGARQETQYF.